This T cell receptor (beta chain) is from a study of OX40 agonist ivuxolimab in advanced cancers. The study in broad terms: Ivuxolimab was an agonistic, fully human IgG2 monoclonal antibody directed against OX40 (CD134), a costimulatory receptor. Patients were allowed to have had prior anti-PD-1, anti-PD-L1 or anti-CTLA-4 therapy, and 40% of the dose-escalation patients had previously received checkpoint inhibitors. Partial responses occurred in three dose-escalation patients, of whom one had hepatocellular carcinoma and two had cutaneous melanoma. Peripheral TCRbeta sequencing aimed to test whether ivuxolimab altered TCR sequence diversity and caused clonal T-cell expansion. In the dose-escalation cohort, around four fifths of patients were male, and the mean age was about 55 years, with a range of roughly 20 to 79. Of the roughly 52 patients in dose escalation, about 20 had hepatocellular carcinoma, approximately 15 had melanoma, 9 had renal cell carcinoma and 9 had head and neck cancer. Intravenous ivuxolimab was administered to patients every 2 weeks at six dose levels: 0.01, 0.1, 0.3, 1.5, 3 and 10 mg/kg. The paper covers the monotherapy dose-escalation part of the phase I ivuxolimab trial, which included N ≈ 50 patients.

A note on this clone: What this receptor recognizes is not known. Base-call qualities are not available, and no considerably larger clone is one nucleotide away.

V is pruned by 4 bases and J by 1 base, leaving 5 bases of the junction without a gene match. The CDR3 has 17 amino acids, counting the end cysteine and phenylalanine. Only the CDR3 part of the read is kept: 51 bases, read in frame from the first base. CDR1 and CDR2 (SGHRS, YFSETQ) derive from the germline V gene. For sequencing of the TCRbeta CDR3 region, genomic DNA was extracted from the sorted cells. TCRbeta CDR3 regions were sequenced using the immunoSEQ Assay. Held by TCRdb, this immuneACCESS table contains in-frame sequences only and omits some clones. Under half of the omission traces to an unresolved V gene where checked; the cause of the rest is unknown. The sample includes about 40,000 clones, with approximately 90% observed a single time. Approximately 13% of the sample is held by the ten biggest clonotypes. Broader findings and caveats from the paper: Low levels of normalized T-cell clonal expansion were also shown by some nonresponding patients. After ivuxolimab, more expanded clones were found on average in CD8+ T cells than in CD4+ T cells. Which antigens the clonally expanded peripheral T cells were specific for was not determined. At doses of 0.1 to 3.0 mg/kg, clonal expansion of both CD4+ and CD8+ blood T cells was observed from baseline to week 6. In the 0.1-3.0 mg/kg groups, partial responders were among the patients with the lowest normalized peripheral clonal expansion, particularly in CD8+ T cells.

The trial excluded patients who had a history of autoimmune disease or who were on systemic immunosuppression. Peripheral blood for TCR sequencing was collected from all dose cohorts at baseline, on cycle 4 day 1, and on cycle 7 day 1. The samples were drawn from a first-in-human, open-label, multicenter phase I dose-escalation trial of ivuxolimab. Adults with locally advanced or metastatic melanoma, renal cell carcinoma, hepatocellular carcinoma or head and neck squamous cell carcinoma were enrolled in the trial. Before TCR sequencing, CD4+ T cells and CD8+ T cells were sorted from peripheral blood as separate populations.

The TCR comes from an adult with an advanced solid tumor such as melanoma, head and neck, liver or kidney cancer. The material sequenced was CD4+ or CD8+ T cells sorted from blood, taken in a trial of the OX40 agonist ivuxolimab. This receptor chain uses TRBV5-1 and TRBJ2-3; TRBD2 matches 14 bases in the middle. The DNA is TGCGCCAGCAGCCTAGGACTAGCGGGGGGACGCACAGATACGCAGTATTTT. Protein translation: CASSLGLAGGRTDTQYF.